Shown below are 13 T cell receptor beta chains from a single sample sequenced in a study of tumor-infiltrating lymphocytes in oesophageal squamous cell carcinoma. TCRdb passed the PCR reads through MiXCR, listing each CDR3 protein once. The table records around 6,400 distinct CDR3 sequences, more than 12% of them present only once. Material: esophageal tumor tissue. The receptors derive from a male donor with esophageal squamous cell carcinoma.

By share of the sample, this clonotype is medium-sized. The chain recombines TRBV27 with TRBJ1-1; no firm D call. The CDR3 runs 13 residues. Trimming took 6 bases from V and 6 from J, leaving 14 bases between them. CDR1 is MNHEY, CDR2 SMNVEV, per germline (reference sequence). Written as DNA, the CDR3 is TGTGCCAGCAGCCCCATAGCCGCTCCTGAAGCTTTCTTT. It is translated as CASSPIAAPEAFF.

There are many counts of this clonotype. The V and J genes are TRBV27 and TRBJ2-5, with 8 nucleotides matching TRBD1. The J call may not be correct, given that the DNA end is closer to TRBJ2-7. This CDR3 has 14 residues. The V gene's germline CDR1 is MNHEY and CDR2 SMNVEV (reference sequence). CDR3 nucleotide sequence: TGTGCCAGCAGAAGACAGGGGTTCACCTACGAGCAGTACTTC. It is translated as CASRRQGFTYEQYF.

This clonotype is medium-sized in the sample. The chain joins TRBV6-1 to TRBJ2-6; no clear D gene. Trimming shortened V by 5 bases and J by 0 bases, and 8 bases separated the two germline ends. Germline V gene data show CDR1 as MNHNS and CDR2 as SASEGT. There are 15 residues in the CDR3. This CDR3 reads CASSTQTSGANVLTF. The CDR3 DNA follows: TGTGCCAGCAGTACACAAACCTCTGGGGCCAACGTCCTGACTTTC.

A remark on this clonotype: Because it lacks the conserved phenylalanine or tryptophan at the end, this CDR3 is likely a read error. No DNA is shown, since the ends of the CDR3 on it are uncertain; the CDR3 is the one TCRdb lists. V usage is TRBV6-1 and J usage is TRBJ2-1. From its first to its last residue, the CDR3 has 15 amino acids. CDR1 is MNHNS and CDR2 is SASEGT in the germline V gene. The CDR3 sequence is CASSERRNYGYTFGS.

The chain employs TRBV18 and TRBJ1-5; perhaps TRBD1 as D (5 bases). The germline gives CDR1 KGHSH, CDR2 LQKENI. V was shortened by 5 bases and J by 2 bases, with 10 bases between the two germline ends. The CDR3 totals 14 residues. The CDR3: CASSGDVGNQPQHF. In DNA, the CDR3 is TGTGCCAGCTCAGGGGACGTCGGCAATCAGCCCCAGCATTTT.

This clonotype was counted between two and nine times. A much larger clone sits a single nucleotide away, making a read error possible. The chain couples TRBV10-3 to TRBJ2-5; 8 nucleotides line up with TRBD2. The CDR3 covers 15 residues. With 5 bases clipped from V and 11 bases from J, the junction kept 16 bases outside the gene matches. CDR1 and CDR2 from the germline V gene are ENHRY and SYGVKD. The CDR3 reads CAISITGGPGNEQYF. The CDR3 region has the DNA TGTGCCATCAGTATCACGGGGGGGCCCGGCAATGAGCAGTACTTC.

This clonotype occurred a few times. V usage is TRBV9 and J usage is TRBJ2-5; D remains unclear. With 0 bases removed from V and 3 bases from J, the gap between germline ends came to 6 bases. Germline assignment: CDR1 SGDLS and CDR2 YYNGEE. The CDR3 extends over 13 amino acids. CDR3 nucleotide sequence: TGTGCCAGCAGCGTAGGACGGGAAGAGACCCAGTACTTC. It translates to CASSVGREETQYF.

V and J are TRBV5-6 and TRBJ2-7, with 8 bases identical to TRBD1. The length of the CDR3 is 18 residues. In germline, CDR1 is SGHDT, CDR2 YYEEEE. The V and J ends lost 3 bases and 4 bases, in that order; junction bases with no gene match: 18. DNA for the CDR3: TGTGCCAGCAGCTCAAGGACAGGGTCCGTCGGTCGATATTACGAGCAGTACTTC. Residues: CASSSRTGSVGRYYEQYF.

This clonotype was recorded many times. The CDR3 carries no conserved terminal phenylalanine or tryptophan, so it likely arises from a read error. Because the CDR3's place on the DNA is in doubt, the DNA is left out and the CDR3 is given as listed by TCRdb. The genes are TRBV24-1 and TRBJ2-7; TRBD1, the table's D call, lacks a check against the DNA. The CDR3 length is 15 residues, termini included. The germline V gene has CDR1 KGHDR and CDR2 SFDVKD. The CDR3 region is CATSTQGAHGYTFGS.

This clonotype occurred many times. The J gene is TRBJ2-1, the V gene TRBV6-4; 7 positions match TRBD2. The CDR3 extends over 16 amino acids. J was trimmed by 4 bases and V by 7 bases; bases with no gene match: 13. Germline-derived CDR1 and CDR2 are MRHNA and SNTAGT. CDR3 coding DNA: TGTGCCAGCAAGGGCGAAACTAGCGAACGATACAATGAGCAGTTCTTC. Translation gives CASKGETSERYNEQFF.

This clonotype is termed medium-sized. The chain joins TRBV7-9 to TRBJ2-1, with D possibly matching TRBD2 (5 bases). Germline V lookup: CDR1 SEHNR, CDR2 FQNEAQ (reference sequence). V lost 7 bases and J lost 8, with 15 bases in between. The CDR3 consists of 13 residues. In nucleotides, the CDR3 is TGTGCCAGCAACATAGATGTGAGGGATGAGCAGTTCTTC. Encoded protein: CASNIDVRDEQFF.

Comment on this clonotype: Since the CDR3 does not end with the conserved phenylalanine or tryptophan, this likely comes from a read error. The CDR3 region has the DNA TGTGCCAGCAGCTATGAGTGGCAAGTTAATGAAAAACTGTTTTTA. Translation gives CASSYEWQVNEKLFL. The chain uses TRBV7-8 and TRBJ1-4; D is unclear. This CDR3 is built from 15 residues. V lost 4 bases and J 4 bases, leaving 13 bases between the germline ends. Germline values: CDR1 SGHVS, CDR2 FQNEAQ.

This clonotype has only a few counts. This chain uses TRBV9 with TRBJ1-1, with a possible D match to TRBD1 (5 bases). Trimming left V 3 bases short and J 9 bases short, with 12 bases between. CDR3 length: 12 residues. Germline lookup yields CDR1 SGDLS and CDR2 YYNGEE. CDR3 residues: CASSANTGKAFF. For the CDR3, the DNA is TGTGCCAGCAGCGCCAATACAGGAAAAGCTTTCTTT.